These 15 T cell receptor beta chains were all obtained from the same sample, sequenced in a study of monozygotic twins with inflammatory bowel disease. TCRdb re-analyzed the 5' RACE reads; it lists each CDR3 protein once, without DNA. This sample's clone table lists more than 300,000 distinct CDR3 sequences. Sequences were obtained from blood. These TCRs come from a human donor with ulcerative colitis or Crohn's disease, or a healthy co-twin of an affected twin (not recorded which).

The chain uses TRBV5-1 and TRBJ2-4; the D gene TCRdb calls, TRBD2, cannot be checked with no DNA. CDR3 length: 13 amino acids. CDR1 is SGHRS, CDR2 YFSETQ, per germline. CDR3 protein: CASTLDGENIQYF.

The chain joins TRBV6-5 to TRBJ1-2; the D call of TRBD1 rests on TCRdb alone, since no DNA is present to check it. Germline V CDR1 and CDR2: MNHEY, SVGAGI. This CDR3 has 16 amino acids. CDR3 residues: CASSYSGQGTNYGYTF.

The chain has TRBV28 and TRBJ2-3. Germline V lookup: CDR1 MDHEN, CDR2 SYDVKM. This CDR3 has 12 residues. CDR3: CASSTRTDTQYF. Full variable domain (outside the CDR3, taken from reference TRBV28 and TRBJ2-3): DVKVTQSSRYLVKRTGEKVFLECVQDMDHENMFWYRQDPGLGLRLIYFSYDVKMKEKGDIPEGYSVSREKKERFSLILESASTNQTSMYLCASSTRTDTQYFGPGTRLTVL.

The V and J genes are TRBV9 and TRBJ1-3; with no DNA, the TCRdb D assignment of TRBD1 cannot be verified. In germline, CDR1 is SGDLS, CDR2 YYNGEE. There are 16 residues in the CDR3. CDR3 amino acids: CASSVVDRGIGNTIYF. The variable domain in full, with the rest retrieved from reference TRBV9 and TRBJ1-3, is DSGVTQTPKHLITATGQRVTLRCSPRSGDLSVYWYQQSLDQGLQFLIQYYNGEERAKGNILERFSAQQFPDLHSELNLSSLELGDSALYFCASSVVDRGIGNTIYFGEGSWLTVV.

The chain carries TRBV20-1 and TRBJ2-5; TCRdb picks TRBD1, but there is no DNA to check that call. The germline V gene encodes CDR1 DFQATT and CDR2 SNEGSKA (reference sequence). This CDR3 comprises 16 residues. CDR3: CSARDGAERNQETQYF.

The chain carries TRBV28 and TRBJ1-3. Germline values: CDR1 MDHEN, CDR2 SYDVKM. This CDR3 has 13 amino acids. The CDR3 is CASSLGTGNTIYF.

J is TRBJ2-2 and V is TRBV9; TCRdb returns TRBD2, unconfirmable since there is no DNA. CDR1 and CDR2 from the germline V gene are SGDLS and YYNGEE. This CDR3 is built from 16 residues. CDR3 protein: CASSVWTSGLTGELFF.

The rearrangement links TRBV29-1 to TRBJ1-2. Germline lookup yields CDR1 SQVTM and CDR2 ANQGSEA. This CDR3 is built from 11 residues. The CDR3 region is CSGGLNYGYTF.

The rearrangement joins TRBV7-8 to TRBJ1-1; checking the TCRdb D call of TRBD1 is not possible without DNA. The germline CDR1 and CDR2 sequences are SGHVS and FQNEAQ. The CDR3 loop spans 14 amino acids. The chain's CDR3 is CASSLRRGNTEAFF.

The chain employs TRBV5-1 and TRBJ2-4; TCRdb gives TRBD1 as the D gene, but with no DNA this cannot be confirmed. This CDR3 is 13 amino acids long. Germline CDR1 is SGHRS and CDR2 is YFSETQ. The CDR3 sequence: CASSRGMWNIQYF.

The V gene is TRBV4-2, the J gene TRBJ1-4; TCRdb proposes TRBD1, but this gene call is untestable without DNA. The CDR3 is 16 amino acids. In germline, CDR1 is LGHNA, CDR2 YNFKEQ. The CDR3 reads CASSPWTGAANEKLFF.

This chain links TRBV7-2 with TRBJ2-3. Germline values: CDR1 SGHTA, CDR2 FQGNSA. The CDR3 has 14 residues. CDR3 amino acids: CASSLVIWDTGQYF.

The chain employs TRBV19 and TRBJ2-2; TCRdb outputs TRBD1, but without DNA this stays unchecked. The CDR3 runs to 15 residues. Germline V CDR1 and CDR2: LNHDA, SQIVND (reference sequence). CDR3: CASSIGDRGTGELFF. The full variable domain, completed using reference TRBV19 and TRBJ2-2, is DGGITQSPKYLFRKEGQNVTLSCEQNLNHDAMYWYRQDPGQGLRLIYYSQIVNDFQKGDIAEGYSVSREKKESFPLTVTSAQKNPTAFYLCASSIGDRGTGELFFGEGSRLTVL.

The chain couples TRBV20-1 to TRBJ1-2. The CDR3 spans 15 residues. CDR1 and CDR2 from the germline V gene are DFQATT and SNEGSKA (reference sequence). The CDR3 region is CSARGHRPHNYSYTF.

The rearrangement uses TRBV2 and TRBJ2-7; TCRdb designates TRBD1, a call that cannot be tested without DNA. Germline CDR1 reads SNHLY; CDR2 reads FYNNEI. There are 14 residues in the CDR3. Here the CDR3 reads CASRTGLASYEQYF.